Listed below are T cell receptor beta chains from one sample, sequenced in a study of vaccination and CD4 T cells after COVID-19. MiXCR was run by TCRdb on the PCR reads, yielding one entry per CDR3 protein. Among tens of thousands of distinct CDR3 sequences listed, 45% to 50% were seen once. The antigens for these receptors are not known. Sequenced sample: CD4+ T cells from blood, cultured in vitro. The receptors derive from a human donor who had recovered from COVID-19. Both conserved end residues are part of each CDR3. Each record gives: CDR3 DNA, CDR3 protein, J gene, V gene, clone size, D gene. A D gene is named only where the DNA matches it firmly. Expanded clones get a size class; other rows say once, few or many, or leave the size out.

DNA: TGCAGTGCTAGGAGGGGGACAGGCGTTAGCAATCAGCCCCAGCATTTT
CDR3: CSARRGTGVSNQPQHF
J: TRBJ1-5
V: TRBV20-1
size: -
D: TRBD1

DNA: TGTGCCAGCAAGGTAGCGCGCACCGGGGAGCTGTTTTTT
CDR3: CASKVARTGELFF
J: TRBJ2-2
V: TRBV2
size: -
D: -

DNA: TGTGCCACCAGCAGAGATCCAGGGGGACGGTACGAGCAGTACTTC
CDR3: CATSRDPGGRYEQYF
J: TRBJ2-7
V: TRBV15
size: -
D: TRBD1

DNA: TGTGCCAGCAGCTTACAATGGTGGGGCAATCAGCCCCAGCATTTT
CDR3: CASSLQWWGNQPQHF
J: TRBJ1-5
V: TRBV7-2
size: -
D: -

DNA: TGCAGTGCTAGTTCCAGGGGGCCGGGGGAGCAGTACTTC
CDR3: CSASSRGPGEQYF
J: TRBJ2-7
V: TRBV20-1
size: -
D: TRBD1

DNA: TGCAGTGCTAGAAGCTCCTATGACTACACCGAGGCGGGTGAGCAGTTCTTC
CDR3: CSARSSYDYTEAGEQFF
J: TRBJ2-1
V: TRBV20-1
size: -
D: -

DNA: TGTGCCAGCAGTTACGAGCTGAATGTGAGGCGAGAGACCCAGTACTTC
CDR3: CASSYELNVRRETQYF
J: TRBJ2-5
V: TRBV6-5
size: -
D: -

DNA: TGTGCCAGCAGCCACCCTCTTCGGCGGGCAGGCAACGAGCAGTACTTC
CDR3: CASSHPLRRAGNEQYF
J: TRBJ2-7
V: TRBV7-2
size: -
D: -

DNA: TGTGCCAGCAGTTTATACCCTTGGACAGGGGGCTTCCAGCCCCAGCATTTT
CDR3: CASSLYPWTGGFQPQHF
J: TRBJ1-5
V: TRBV28
size: -
D: TRBD1

DNA: TGTGCCAGTAGTATTTCCGGGACCGTGAATTCACCCCTCCACTTT
CDR3: CASSISGTVNSPLHF
J: TRBJ1-6
V: TRBV19
size: -
D: -

DNA: TGCAGTGCAGTTGGATCTAGCGGGGTCAGCACAGATACGCAGTATTTT
CDR3: CSAVGSSGVSTDTQYF
J: TRBJ2-3
V: TRBV20-1
size: -
D: TRBD2

DNA: TGCGCCAGCAGCCCCCCAGAGTTCTATGGCTACACCTTC
CDR3: CASSPPEFYGYTF
J: TRBJ1-2
V: TRBV4-1
size: -
D: -

DNA: TGTGCCAGTACGACAGGATTTAGCAATCAGCCCCAGCATTTT
CDR3: CASTTGFSNQPQHF
J: TRBJ1-5
V: TRBV2
size: -
D: -

DNA: TGTGCCAGCAGTTTATCGAACAACTATGGCTACACCTTC
CDR3: CASSLSNNYGYTF
J: TRBJ1-2
V: TRBV12-3/TRBV12-4
size: few
D: -

DNA: TGTGCCAGCAGGCGCGGGCCAGGGGTAGGAGAGACCCAGTACTTC
CDR3: CASRRGPGVGETQYF
J: TRBJ2-5
V: TRBV7-2
size: -
D: -

DNA: TGTGCCAGCAGTTTACAGGGTTTCGTGACCCAGTACTTC
CDR3: CASSLQGFVTQYF
J: TRBJ2-5
V: TRBV28
size: -
D: -

DNA: TGTGCCAGCAAGGGCCATGGGACAGACTCCTACGAGCAGTACTTC
CDR3: CASKGHGTDSYEQYF
J: TRBJ2-7
V: TRBV6-1
size: -
D: TRBD1

DNA: TGTGCCAGCTTCGACAGGATTAATTCACCCCTCCACTTT
CDR3: CASFDRINSPLHF
J: TRBJ1-6
V: TRBV2
size: -
D: -

DNA: TGTGCCTGGAGTGTAAGAGGGTCGGGACACTCCTACGAGCAGTACTTC
CDR3: CAWSVRGSGHSYEQYF
J: TRBJ2-7
V: TRBV30
size: -
D: -

DNA: TGTGCCAGCAGTCCCCGGACAGCGAATGAAAAACTGTTTTTT
CDR3: CASSPRTANEKLFF
J: TRBJ1-4
V: TRBV7-2
size: -
D: -

DNA: TGCGCCAGCAGCTTAACTCCCTACAGGTACCAAGAGACCCAGTACTTC
CDR3: CASSLTPYRYQETQYF
J: TRBJ2-5
V: TRBV5-1
size: -
D: -

DNA: TGTGCCAGTAGTATAAGAGCGGACAGCTCCTACGAGCAGTACTTC
CDR3: CASSIRADSSYEQYF
J: TRBJ2-7
V: TRBV19
size: once
D: -

DNA: TGTGCCAGCAGTCGAAGCGGGACATCCCTGAATAACTATGGCTACACCTTC
CDR3: CASSRSGTSLNNYGYTF
J: TRBJ1-2
V: TRBV7-2
size: -
D: -

DNA: TGCAGTGCTAGCGGCAGCCTGTTGAACACTGAAGCTTTCTTT
CDR3: CSASGSLLNTEAFF
J: TRBJ1-1
V: TRBV20-1
size: few
D: -

DNA: TGCAGTGCTAGCCCGGGACTAGCGGGGGGGCGGACAGATACGCAGTATTTT
CDR3: CSASPGLAGGRTDTQYF
J: TRBJ2-3
V: TRBV20-1
size: -
D: TRBD2

DNA: TGCGCCAGCAGCCGTACAGGGGGGAGTTCCTACAATGAGCAGTTCTTC
CDR3: CASSRTGGSSYNEQFF
J: TRBJ2-1
V: TRBV5-1
size: -
D: TRBD1

DNA: TGTGCCAGCTCCTACAAGCCAGGCACTGAAGCTTTCTTT
CDR3: CASSYKPGTEAFF
J: TRBJ1-1
V: TRBV27
size: -
D: -

DNA: TGCAGTGCTAGGGGACTAGCGGAGACCTACGAGCAGTACTTC
CDR3: CSARGLAETYEQYF
J: TRBJ2-7
V: TRBV20-1
size: -
D: TRBD2

DNA: TGCAGTGCTAGAGATTTCGGACGAGCGGCCGCCGATACGCAGTATTTT
CDR3: CSARDFGRAAADTQYF
J: TRBJ2-3
V: TRBV20-1
size: -
D: -

DNA: TGTGCCAGCAGCTTGAGAGGATCCCTGGGGTCACCCCTCCACTTT
CDR3: CASSLRGSLGSPLHF
J: TRBJ1-6
V: TRBV5-6
size: -
D: -

DNA: TGTGCCAGCAGCTTGGAAAGGACCTACACCGGGGAGCTGTTTTTT
CDR3: CASSLERTYTGELFF
J: TRBJ2-2
V: TRBV5-5
size: -
D: -

DNA: TGCAGTGCTAGAGACCGGACAGGGGGCGATGGCTACACCTTC
CDR3: CSARDRTGGDGYTF
J: TRBJ1-2
V: TRBV20-1
size: -
D: TRBD1

DNA: TGTGCCAGCAGCTTCATTAGACTAACGGGGGGCAATGAGCAGTTCTTC
CDR3: CASSFIRLTGGNEQFF
J: TRBJ2-1
V: TRBV7-2
size: once
D: TRBD2

DNA: TGCAGCGTTGTGCACAGGGTGACTTCCTACGAGCAGTACTTC
CDR3: CSVVHRVTSYEQYF
J: TRBJ2-7
V: TRBV29-1
size: -
D: -

DNA: TGCAGTGCGCCGGGACAGGTGAACACCGGGGAGCTGTTTTTT
CDR3: CSAPGQVNTGELFF
J: TRBJ2-2
V: TRBV20-1
size: -
D: TRBD1

DNA: TGTGCCAGCAGTTTTCGAGATACGCAGTATTTT
CDR3: CASSFRDTQYF
J: TRBJ2-3
V: TRBV6-5
size: once
D: -

DNA: TGCAGTGCTAGAGGGACAGGGGGCGACTCACCCCTCCACTTT
CDR3: CSARGTGGDSPLHF
J: TRBJ1-6
V: TRBV20-1
size: -
D: TRBD1

DNA: TGTGCCTCATCTGAACATTATACAGGGGGCCGAGGCTACACCTTC
CDR3: CASSEHYTGGRGYTF
J: TRBJ1-2
V: TRBV19
size: few
D: TRBD1

DNA: TGTGCCAGCAGTGGGAGGAGCGGGGTCTATACACTCAATGAGCAGTTCTTC
CDR3: CASSGRSGVYTLNEQFF
J: TRBJ2-1
V: TRBV6-1
size: -
D: TRBD2

DNA: TGTGCCAGCAGCGCCGGGACAGTGAGTGAAAAACTGTTTTTT
CDR3: CASSAGTVSEKLFF
J: TRBJ1-4
V: TRBV2
size: few
D: TRBD1

DNA: TGCAGTGCTTGGACAGGAGGGAATCAGCCCCAGCATTTT
CDR3: CSAWTGGNQPQHF
J: TRBJ1-5
V: TRBV20-1
size: -
D: TRBD1

DNA: TGTGCCGGGGCTCTTGGGAACACCATATATTTT
CDR3: CAGALGNTIYF
J: TRBJ1-3
V: TRBV7-9
size: -
D: -

DNA: TGCGCCAGCAGCCAAGAGTCTACGGTACAGGCATTGTCACCCCTCCACTTT
CDR3: CASSQESTVQALSPLHF
J: TRBJ1-6
V: TRBV4-1
size: -
D: -

DNA: TGTGCCAGCAGTTTACACACGCAGGGATCAGATACGCAGTATTTT
CDR3: CASSLHTQGSDTQYF
J: TRBJ2-3
V: TRBV28
size: few
D: -

DNA: TGTGCCAGCAGGAAGGGACAGGGACCTAGGGGCAATCAGCCCCAGCATTTT
CDR3: CASRKGQGPRGNQPQHF
J: TRBJ1-5
V: TRBV6-2/TRBV6-3
size: -
D: TRBD1

DNA: TGTGCCAGCGTCTTTTTTAGTGGCTCACCCCTCCACTTT
CDR3: CASVFFSGSPLHF
J: TRBJ1-6
V: TRBV7-2
size: -
D: -

DNA: TGCAGTGCTAGAGTAGCGGGGGGGGCGCACGGCTATGGCTACACCTTC
CDR3: CSARVAGGAHGYGYTF
J: TRBJ1-2
V: TRBV20-1
size: few
D: -

DNA: TGCAGTGCTGCCCGGGACAGGACGTCTCATGGCTACACCTTC
CDR3: CSAARDRTSHGYTF
J: TRBJ1-2
V: TRBV20-1
size: -
D: TRBD1

DNA: TGTGCCAGCAGCTCACACCTAGCGGGATTCACAGATACGCAGTATTTT
CDR3: CASSSHLAGFTDTQYF
J: TRBJ2-3
V: TRBV7-2
size: -
D: TRBD2

DNA: TGTACCAGCAGCTTCCGAGCTAGTTTGACAGATACGCAGTATTTT
CDR3: CTSSFRASLTDTQYF
J: TRBJ2-3
V: TRBV7-9
size: -
D: -

DNA: TGTGCCAGCAGCTATGAGCCCAGCTCCTACAATGAGCAGTTCTTC
CDR3: CASSYEPSSYNEQFF
J: TRBJ2-1
V: TRBV7-2
size: -
D: -